This T cell receptor (beta chain) is drawn from a study of CD8+CD57+ T cells in acquired aplastic anemia. Profiles of TCR beta VDJ and CDR3 were generated from a genomic DNA template. TCRdb analysed the reads with MiXCR anew, one entry per CDR3 protein. The sample holds about 130,000 distinct CDR3 sequences, less than 45% seen once. The CDR3 consists of 15 residues. V trimming: 2 bases; J trimming: 3 bases; junction bases outside the gene matches: 4. Germline lookup yields CDR1 SGHRS and CDR2 YFSETQ. This TCR was sampled from a human donor in good health, serving as a control. The material sequenced was sorted CD4+, CD8+, or CD8+CD57+ T cells (not recorded which) from PBMCs. The V and J genes are TRBV5-1 and TRBJ2-2; 7 bases agree with TRBD1. The CDR3 loop is CASSFGTADTGELFF. The CDR3 DNA sequence: TGCGCCAGCAGCTTCGGGACAGCGGACACCGGGGAGCTGTTTTTT.